These 5 T cell receptor beta chains were sequenced from one sample in a study of regulatory T cells in long-lasting Graves disease. Documented time point: newly diagnosed GD, antithyroid drugs for less than 3 months. Preparation of the TCR library used RNA extracted from PBMCs. Building the TCR beta libraries relied on iRepertoire HTBI primers, and CDR3 regions underwent Arm-PCR. TCRdb independently ran MiXCR on the multiplex PCR reads; one entry per CDR3 protein. Of over 350,000 distinct CDR3 sequences in the sample, about 15% are singletons; the top ten hold around 7.6%. These data are also associated with another study on T cells in Graves' hyperthyroidism and ophthalmopathy.

This sample comprised peripheral blood mononuclear cells (PBMCs), obtained at new diagnosis, from a patient treated with antithyroid drugs. The receptors come from a woman between 40 and 55 years old with Graves disease.

The chain carries TRBV7-3 and TRBJ2-6, with D maybe TRBD1 (5 bases). The V end was cut by 0 bases, the J end by 0 bases, with 12 bases between. The CDR3 covers 18 residues. Germline lookup yields CDR1 SGHTA and CDR2 FQGTGA. CDR3 bases: TGTGCCAGCAGCTTAACAGGACAATTTATCTCTGGGGCCAACGTCCTGACTTTC. It yields the protein CASSLTGQFISGANVLTF.

This clonotype was counted between two and nine times. V and J are TRBV29-1 and TRBJ2-7, with D maybe TRBD2 (8 bases). From germline, CDR1 is SQVTM and CDR2 ANQGSEA. This CDR3 is built from 12 residues. CDR3: CTGGDSHYEQYF. The CDR3, as DNA: TGCACCGGGGGGGACAGCCACTACGAGCAGTACTTC.

This clonotype has just a few counts. The chain employs TRBV19 and TRBJ2-1, with TRBD2 matching over 8 bases. V shed 1 base, J shed 0 bases, and the junction held 2 bases outside the gene matches. The CDR3 contains 16 residues. CDR1 is LNHDA and CDR2 is SQIVND in the germline V gene (reference sequence). CDR3 in amino acids: CASSIGTSGSYNEQFF. CDR3 DNA: TGTGCCAGTAGTATAGGTACTAGCGGCTCCTACAATGAGCAGTTCTTC.

The V and J genes are TRBV11-2 and TRBJ2-5; 10 positions match TRBD2. Per the germline V gene, CDR1 is SGHAT and CDR2 is FQNNGV. Trimming at V came to 0 bases and at J to 1 base, leaving 5 bases not matched to a gene. This CDR3 is 17 amino acids long. The CDR3 is CASSLDQGTSAQETQYF. The DNA for the CDR3 is TGTGCCAGCAGCTTAGATCAGGGGACTAGCGCCCAAGAGACCCAGTACTTC.

A remark on this clonotype: Its ends do not fully match the called genes, so a read error is possible. The rearrangement links TRBV20-1 to TRBJ2-7, with D hard to call. Germline CDR1 is DFQATT and CDR2 is SNEGSKA (reference sequence). The CDR3 is 11 residues long. CDR3 in amino acids: CSARDAYEHYF. CDR3 DNA: TGCAGTGCTAGAGATGCGTACGAGCACTACTTC.